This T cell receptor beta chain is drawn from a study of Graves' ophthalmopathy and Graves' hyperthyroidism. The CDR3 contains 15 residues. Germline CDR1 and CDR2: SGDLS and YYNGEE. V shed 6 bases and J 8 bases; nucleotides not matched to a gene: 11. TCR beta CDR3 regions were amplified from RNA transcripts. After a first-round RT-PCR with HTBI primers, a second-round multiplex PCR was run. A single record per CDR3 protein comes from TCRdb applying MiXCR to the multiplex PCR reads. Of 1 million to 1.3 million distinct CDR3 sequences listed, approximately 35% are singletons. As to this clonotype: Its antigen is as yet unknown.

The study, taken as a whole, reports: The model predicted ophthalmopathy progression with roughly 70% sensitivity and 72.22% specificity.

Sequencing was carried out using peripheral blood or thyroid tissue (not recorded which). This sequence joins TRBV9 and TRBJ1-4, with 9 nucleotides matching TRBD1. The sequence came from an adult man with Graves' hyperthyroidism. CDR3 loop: CASKKGTGNGEKLFF. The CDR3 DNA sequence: TGTGCCAGCAAGAAAGGGACAGGGAATGGAGAAAAACTGTTTTTT.